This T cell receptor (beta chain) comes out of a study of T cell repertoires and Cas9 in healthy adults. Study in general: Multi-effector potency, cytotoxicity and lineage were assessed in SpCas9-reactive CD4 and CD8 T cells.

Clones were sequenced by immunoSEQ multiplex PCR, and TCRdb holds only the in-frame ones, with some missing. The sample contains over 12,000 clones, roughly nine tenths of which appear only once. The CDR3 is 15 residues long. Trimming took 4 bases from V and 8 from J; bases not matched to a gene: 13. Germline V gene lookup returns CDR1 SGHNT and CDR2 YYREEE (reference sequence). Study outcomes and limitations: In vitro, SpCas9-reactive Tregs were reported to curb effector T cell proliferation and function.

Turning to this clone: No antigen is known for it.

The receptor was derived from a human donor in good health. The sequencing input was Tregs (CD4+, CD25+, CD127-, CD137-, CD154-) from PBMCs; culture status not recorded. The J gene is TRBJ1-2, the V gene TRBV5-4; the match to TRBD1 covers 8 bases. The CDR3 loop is CASSLNIDRGKGYTF. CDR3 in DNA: TGTGCCAGCAGCCTAAATATCGACAGGGGTAAAGGCTACACCTTC.